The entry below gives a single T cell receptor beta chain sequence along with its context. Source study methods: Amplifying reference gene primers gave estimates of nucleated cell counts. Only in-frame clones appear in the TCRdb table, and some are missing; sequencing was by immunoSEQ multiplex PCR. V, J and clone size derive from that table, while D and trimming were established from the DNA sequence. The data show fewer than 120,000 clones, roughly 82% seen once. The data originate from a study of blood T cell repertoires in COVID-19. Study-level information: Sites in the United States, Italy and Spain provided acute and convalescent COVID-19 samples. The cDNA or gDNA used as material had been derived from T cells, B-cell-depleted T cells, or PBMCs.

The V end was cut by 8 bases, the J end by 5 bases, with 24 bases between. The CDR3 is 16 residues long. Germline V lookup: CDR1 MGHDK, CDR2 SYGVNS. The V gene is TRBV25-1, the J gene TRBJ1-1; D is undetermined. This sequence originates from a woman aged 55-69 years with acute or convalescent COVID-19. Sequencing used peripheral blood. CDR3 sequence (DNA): TGTGCCAGCCCAAACCGCCGCTGTTGGGGAGGGACTGAAGCTTTCTTT. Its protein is CASPNRRCWGGTEAFF.